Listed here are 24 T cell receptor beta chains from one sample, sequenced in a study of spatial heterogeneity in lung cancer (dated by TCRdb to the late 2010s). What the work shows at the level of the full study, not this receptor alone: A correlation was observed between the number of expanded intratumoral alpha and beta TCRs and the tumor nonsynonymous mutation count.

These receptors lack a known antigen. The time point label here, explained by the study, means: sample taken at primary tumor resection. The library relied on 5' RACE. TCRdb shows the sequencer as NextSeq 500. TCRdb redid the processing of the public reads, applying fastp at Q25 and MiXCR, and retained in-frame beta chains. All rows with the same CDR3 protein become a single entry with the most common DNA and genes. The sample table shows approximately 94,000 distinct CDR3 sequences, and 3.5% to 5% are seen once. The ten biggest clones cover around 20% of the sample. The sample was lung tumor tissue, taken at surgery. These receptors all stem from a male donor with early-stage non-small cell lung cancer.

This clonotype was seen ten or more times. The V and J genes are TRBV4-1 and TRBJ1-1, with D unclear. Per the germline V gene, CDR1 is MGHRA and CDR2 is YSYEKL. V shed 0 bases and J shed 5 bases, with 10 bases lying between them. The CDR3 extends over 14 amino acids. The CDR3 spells CASSQDWVSTEAFF. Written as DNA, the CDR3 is TGCGCCAGCAGCCAAGATTGGGTTTCTACTGAAGCTTTCTTT.

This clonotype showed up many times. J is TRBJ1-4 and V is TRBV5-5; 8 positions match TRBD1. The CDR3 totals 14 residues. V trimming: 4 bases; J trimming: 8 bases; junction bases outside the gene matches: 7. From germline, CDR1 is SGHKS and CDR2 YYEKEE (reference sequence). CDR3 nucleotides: TGTGCCAGCAGCCCGGACAGGGTTCGAGAAAAACTGTTTTTT. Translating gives CASSPDRVREKLFF. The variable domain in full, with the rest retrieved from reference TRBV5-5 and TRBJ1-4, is DAGVTQSPTHLIKTRGQQVTLRCSPISGHKSVSWYQQVLGQGPQFIFQYYEKEERGRGNFPDRFSARQFPNYSSELNVNALLLGDSALYLCASSPDRVREKLFFGSGTQLSVL.

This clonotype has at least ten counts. This chain's CDR3 is CASSIPGLREETQYF. CDR3 sequence (DNA): TGTGCCAGCAGCATCCCGGGACTTCGCGAAGAGACCCAGTACTTC. V gene TRBV11-2 combines with J gene TRBJ2-5, with D possibly TRBD2 on 6 matching bases. The V end lost 5 bases, the J end lost 3 bases, and 16 bases lay between the germline ends. The CDR3 consists of 15 residues. The germline V gene encodes CDR1 SGHAT and CDR2 FQNNGV.

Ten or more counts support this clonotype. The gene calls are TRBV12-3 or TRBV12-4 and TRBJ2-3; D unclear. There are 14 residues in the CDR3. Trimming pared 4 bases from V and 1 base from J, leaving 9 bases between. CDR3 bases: TGTGCCAGCAGTTATTCAAGAGGCACAGATACGCAGTATTTT. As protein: CASSYSRGTDTQYF.

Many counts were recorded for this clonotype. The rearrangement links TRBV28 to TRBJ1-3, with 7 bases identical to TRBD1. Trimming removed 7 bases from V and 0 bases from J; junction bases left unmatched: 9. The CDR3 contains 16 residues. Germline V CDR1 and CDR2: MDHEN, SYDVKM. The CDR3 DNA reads TGTGCCAGCACCGAAAACAGGGGATTCTCTGGAAACACCATATATTTT. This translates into CASTENRGFSGNTIYF.

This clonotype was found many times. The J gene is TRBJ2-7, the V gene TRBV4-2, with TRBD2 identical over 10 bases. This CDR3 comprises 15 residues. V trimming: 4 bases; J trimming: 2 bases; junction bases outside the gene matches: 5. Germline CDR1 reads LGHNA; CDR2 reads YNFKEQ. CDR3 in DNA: TGTGCCAGCAGCCTAAGCCTAGCGGGAGCCTACGAGCAGTACTTC. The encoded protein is CASSLSLAGAYEQYF.

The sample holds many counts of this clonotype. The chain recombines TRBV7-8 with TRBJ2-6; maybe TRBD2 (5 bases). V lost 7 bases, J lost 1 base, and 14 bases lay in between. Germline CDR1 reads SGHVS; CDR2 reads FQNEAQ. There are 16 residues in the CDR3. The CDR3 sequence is CASTYLSGSGANVLTF. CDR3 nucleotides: TGTGCCAGCACCTACCTGTCGGGATCTGGGGCCAACGTCCTGACTTTC.

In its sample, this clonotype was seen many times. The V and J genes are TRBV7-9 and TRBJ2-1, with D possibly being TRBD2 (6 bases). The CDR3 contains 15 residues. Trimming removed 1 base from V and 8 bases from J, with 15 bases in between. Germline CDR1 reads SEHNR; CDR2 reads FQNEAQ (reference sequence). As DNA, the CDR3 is TGTGCCAGCAGCTTAGGGGCTAGCGAGTGGGATGAGCAGTTCTTC. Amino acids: CASSLGASEWDEQFF. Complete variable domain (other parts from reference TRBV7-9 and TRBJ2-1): DTGVSQNPRHKITKRGQNVTFRCDPISEHNRLYWYRQTLGQGPEFLTYFQNEAQLEKSRLLSDRFSAERPKGSFSTLEIQRTEQGDSAMYLCASSLGASEWDEQFFGPGTRLTVL.

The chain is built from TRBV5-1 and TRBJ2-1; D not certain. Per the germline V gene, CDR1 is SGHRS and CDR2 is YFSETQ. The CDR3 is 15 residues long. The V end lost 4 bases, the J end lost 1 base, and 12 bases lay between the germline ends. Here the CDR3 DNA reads TGCGCCAGCAGCGTCGATACGTTGTCCTACAATGAGCAGTTCTTC. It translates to CASSVDTLSYNEQFF.

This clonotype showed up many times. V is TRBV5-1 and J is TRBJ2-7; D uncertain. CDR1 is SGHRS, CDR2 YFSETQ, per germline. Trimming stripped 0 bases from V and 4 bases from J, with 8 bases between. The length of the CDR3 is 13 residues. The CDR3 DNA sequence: TGCGCCAGCAGCTTGGAAGCATCTTACGAGCAGTACTTC. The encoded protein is CASSLEASYEQYF.

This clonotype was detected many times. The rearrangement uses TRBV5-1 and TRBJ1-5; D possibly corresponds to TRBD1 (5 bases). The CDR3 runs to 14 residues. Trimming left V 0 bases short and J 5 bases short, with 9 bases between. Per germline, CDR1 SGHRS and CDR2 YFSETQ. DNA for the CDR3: TGCGCCAGCAGCTTGGCTGGGGGGGATCAGCCCCAGCATTTT. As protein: CASSLAGGDQPQHF.

The CDR3 sequence is CASSSRAHREVGTDTQYF. In DNA, the CDR3 is TGTGCCAGCAGCTCCCGGGCCCACAGGGAGGTGGGCACAGATACGCAGTATTTT. The chain employs TRBV13 and TRBJ2-3; D possibly matches TRBD1 or TRBD2 (6 bases each). V gave up 4 bases and J gave up 1 base, with 21 bases separating them. Germline V gives CDR1 PRHDT, CDR2 FYEKMQ (reference sequence). This CDR3 contains 18 residues.

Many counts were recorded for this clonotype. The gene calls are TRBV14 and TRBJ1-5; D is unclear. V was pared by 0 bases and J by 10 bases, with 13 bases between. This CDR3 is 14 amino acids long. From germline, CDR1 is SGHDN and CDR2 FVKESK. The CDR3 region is CASSQDAVDRPQHF. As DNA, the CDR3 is TGTGCCAGCAGCCAAGATGCAGTGGATCGTCCCCAGCATTTT.

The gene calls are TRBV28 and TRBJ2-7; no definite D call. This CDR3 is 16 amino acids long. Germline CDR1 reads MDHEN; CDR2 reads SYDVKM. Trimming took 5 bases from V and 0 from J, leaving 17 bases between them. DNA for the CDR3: TGTGCCAGCAGTCCACTGGGCTTCTATACCTCCTACGAGCAGTACTTC. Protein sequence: CASSPLGFYTSYEQYF.

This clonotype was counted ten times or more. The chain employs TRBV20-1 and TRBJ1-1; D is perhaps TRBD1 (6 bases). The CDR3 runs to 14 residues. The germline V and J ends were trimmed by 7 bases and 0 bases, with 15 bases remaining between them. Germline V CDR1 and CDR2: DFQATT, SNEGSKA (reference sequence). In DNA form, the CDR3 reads TGCAGTGTGGGACAACCACAGATGAACACTGAAGCTTTCTTT. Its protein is CSVGQPQMNTEAFF.

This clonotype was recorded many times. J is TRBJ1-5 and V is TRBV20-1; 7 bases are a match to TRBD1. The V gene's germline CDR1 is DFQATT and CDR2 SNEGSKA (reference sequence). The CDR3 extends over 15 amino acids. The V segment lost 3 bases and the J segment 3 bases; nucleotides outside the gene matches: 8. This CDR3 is CSASGGGQINQPQHF. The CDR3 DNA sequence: TGCAGTGCTAGTGGCGGGGGACAGATCAATCAGCCCCAGCATTTT.

As DNA, the CDR3 is TGCGCCAGCAGCTTAGGCGGGATCACAGATACGCAGTATTTT. Protein: CASSLGGITDTQYF. The J gene is TRBJ2-3, the V gene TRBV5-1; the D gene is possibly TRBD2 (6 bases). The CDR3 runs to 14 residues. In germline, CDR1 is SGHRS, CDR2 YFSETQ. Trimming took off 2 bases at V and 2 bases at J, with 9 bases between the two ends.

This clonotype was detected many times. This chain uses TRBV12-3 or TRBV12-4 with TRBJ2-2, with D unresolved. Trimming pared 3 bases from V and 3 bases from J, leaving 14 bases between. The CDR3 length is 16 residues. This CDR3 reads CASSFKSSWYTGELFF. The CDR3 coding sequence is TGTGCCAGCAGTTTTAAGAGTTCCTGGTACACCGGGGAGCTGTTTTTT.

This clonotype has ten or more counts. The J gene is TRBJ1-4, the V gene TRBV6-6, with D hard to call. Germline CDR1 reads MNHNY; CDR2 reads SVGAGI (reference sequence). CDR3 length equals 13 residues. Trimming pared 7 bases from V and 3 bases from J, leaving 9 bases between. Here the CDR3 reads CASTRSANEKLFF. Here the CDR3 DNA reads TGTGCCAGCACTCGGTCGGCTAATGAAAAACTGTTTTTT.

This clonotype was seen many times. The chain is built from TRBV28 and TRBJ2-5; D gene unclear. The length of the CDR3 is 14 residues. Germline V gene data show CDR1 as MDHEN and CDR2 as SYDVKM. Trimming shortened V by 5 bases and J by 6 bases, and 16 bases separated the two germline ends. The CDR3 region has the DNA TGTGCCAGCAGTCCACGACTGACCCGGAAGACCCAGTACTTC. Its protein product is CASSPRLTRKTQYF.

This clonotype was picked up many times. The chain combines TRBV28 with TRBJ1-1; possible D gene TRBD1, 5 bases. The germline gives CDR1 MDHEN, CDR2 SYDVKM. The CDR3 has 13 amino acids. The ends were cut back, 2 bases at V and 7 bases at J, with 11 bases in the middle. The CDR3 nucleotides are TGTGCCAGCAGTTTAACGACAGCTCTTGAAGCTTTCTTT. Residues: CASSLTTALEAFF.

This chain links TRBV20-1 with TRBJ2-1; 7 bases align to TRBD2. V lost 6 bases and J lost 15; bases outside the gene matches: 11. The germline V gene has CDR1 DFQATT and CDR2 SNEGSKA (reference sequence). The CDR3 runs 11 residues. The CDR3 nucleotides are TGCAGTGCCAGTAATGGCGGGAGTCTGTTCTTC. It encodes CSASNGGSLFF.

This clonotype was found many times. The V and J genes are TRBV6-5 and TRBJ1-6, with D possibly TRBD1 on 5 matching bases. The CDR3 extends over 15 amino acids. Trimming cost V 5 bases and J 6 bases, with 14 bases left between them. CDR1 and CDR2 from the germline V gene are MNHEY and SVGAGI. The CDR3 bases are TGTGCCAGCAGTAGGGGTCGGAGTACTAATTCACCCCTCCACTTT. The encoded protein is CASSRGRSTNSPLHF.

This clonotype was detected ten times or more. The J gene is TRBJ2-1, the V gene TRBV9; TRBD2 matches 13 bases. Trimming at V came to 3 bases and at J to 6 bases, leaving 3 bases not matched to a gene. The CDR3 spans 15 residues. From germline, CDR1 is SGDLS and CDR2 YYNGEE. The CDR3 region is CASSAGLAGVNEQFF. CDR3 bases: TGTGCCAGCAGCGCCGGACTAGCGGGAGTCAATGAGCAGTTCTTC.